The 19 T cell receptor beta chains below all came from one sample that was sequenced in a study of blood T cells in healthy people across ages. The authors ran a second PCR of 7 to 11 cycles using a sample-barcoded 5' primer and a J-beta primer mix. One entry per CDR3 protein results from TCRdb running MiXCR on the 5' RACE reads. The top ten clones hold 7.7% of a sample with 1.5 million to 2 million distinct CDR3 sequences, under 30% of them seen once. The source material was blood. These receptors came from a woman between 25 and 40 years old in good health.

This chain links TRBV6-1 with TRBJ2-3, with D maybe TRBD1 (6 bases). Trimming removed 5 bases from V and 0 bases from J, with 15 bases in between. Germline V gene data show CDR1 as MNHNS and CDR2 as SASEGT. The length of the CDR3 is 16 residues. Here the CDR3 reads CASSTRQAASTDTQYF. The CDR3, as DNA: TGTGCCAGCAGTACCCGACAGGCCGCTAGCACAGATACGCAGTATTTT.

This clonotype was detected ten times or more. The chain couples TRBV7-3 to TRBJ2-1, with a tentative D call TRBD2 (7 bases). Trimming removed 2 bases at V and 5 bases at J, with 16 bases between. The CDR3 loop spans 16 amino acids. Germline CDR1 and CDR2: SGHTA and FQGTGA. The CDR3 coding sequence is TGTGCCAGCAGCTTATTAGGGGGGGGCCTTGACAATGAGCAGTTCTTC. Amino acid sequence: CASSLLGGGLDNEQFF.

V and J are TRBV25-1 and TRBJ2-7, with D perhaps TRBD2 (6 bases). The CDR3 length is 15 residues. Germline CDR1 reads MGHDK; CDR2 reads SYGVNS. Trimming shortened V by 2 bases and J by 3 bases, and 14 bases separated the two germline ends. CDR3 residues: CASSERWDLIYEQYF. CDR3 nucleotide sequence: TGTGCCAGCAGTGAAAGGTGGGACTTGATCTACGAGCAGTACTTC.

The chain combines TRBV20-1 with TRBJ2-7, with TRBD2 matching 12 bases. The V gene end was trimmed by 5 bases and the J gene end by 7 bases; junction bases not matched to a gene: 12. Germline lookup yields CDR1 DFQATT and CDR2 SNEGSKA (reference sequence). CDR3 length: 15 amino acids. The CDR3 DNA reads TGCAGTGCTTACCTAGCGGGAGGGCCTTCGCGTGAGCAGTACTTC. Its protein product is CSAYLAGGPSREQYF.

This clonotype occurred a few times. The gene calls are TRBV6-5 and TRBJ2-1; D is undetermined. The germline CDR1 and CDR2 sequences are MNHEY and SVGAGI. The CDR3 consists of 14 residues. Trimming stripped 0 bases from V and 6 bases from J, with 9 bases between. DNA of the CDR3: TGTGCCAGCAGTTACTCGAAACAGACCAATGAGCAGTTCTTC. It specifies CASSYSKQTNEQFF.

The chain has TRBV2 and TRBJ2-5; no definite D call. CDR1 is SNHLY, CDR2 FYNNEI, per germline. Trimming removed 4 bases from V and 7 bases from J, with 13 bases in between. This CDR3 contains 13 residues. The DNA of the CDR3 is TGTGCCAGCAGTGGTTTCCCTCGTGGGACCCAGTACTTC. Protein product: CASSGFPRGTQYF.

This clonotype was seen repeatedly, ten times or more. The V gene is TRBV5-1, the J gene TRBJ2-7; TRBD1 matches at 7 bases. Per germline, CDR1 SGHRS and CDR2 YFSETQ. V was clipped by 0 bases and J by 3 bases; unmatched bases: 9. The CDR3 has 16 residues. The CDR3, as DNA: TGCGCCAGCAGCTTGGGTGCGAGGGGGCGCAGCTACGAGCAGTACTTC. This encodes CASSLGARGRSYEQYF.

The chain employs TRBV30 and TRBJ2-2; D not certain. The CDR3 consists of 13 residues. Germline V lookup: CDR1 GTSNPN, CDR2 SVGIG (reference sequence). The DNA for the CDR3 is TGTGGTGCCACGCCGCCGAACACCGGGGAGCTGTTTTTT. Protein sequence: CGATPPNTGELFF.

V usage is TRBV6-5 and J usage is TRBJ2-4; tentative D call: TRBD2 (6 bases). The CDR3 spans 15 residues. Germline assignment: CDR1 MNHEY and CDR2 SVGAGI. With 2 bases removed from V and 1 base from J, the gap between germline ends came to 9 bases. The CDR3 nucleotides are TGTGCCAGCAGTTACGGAGGGGTTGCCAAAAACATTCAGTACTTC. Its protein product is CASSYGGVAKNIQYF.

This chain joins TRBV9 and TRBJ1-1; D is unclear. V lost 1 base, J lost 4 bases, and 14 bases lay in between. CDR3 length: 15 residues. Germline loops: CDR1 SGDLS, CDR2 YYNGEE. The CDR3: CASSVIASLGTEAFF. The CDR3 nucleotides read TGTGCCAGCAGCGTAATTGCATCATTGGGCACTGAAGCTTTCTTT.

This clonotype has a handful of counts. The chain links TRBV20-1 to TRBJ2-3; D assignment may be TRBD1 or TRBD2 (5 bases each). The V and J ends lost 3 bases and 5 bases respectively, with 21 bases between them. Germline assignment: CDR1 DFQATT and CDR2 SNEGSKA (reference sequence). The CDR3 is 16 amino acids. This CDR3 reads CSARLSATVAGDTQYF. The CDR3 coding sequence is TGCAGTGCTAGGTTGTCCGCGACAGTGGCGGGAGATACGCAGTATTTT.

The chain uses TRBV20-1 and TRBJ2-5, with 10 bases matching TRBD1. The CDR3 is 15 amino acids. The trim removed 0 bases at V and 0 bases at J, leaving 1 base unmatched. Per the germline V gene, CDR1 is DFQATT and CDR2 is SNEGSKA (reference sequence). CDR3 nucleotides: TGCAGTGCTAGAGAGGGGACAGGGGACCAAGAGACCCAGTACTTC. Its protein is CSAREGTGDQETQYF.

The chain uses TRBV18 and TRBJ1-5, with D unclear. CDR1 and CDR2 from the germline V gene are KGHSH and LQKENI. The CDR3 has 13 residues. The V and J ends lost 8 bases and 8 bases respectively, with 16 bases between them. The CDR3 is CASQNGVTEPQHF. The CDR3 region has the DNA TGTGCCAGCCAGAACGGGGTCACTGAGCCCCAGCATTTT.

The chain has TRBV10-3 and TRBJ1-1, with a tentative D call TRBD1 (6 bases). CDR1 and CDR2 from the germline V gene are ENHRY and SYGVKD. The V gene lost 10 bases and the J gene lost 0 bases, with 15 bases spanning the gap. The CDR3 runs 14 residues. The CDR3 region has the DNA TGTGCCACCAACGGAGGGGGGTTGAACACTGAAGCTTTCTTT. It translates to CATNGGGLNTEAFF.

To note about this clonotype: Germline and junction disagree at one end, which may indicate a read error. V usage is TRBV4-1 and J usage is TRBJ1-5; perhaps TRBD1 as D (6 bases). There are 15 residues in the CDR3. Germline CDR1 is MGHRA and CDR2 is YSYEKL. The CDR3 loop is CACSQDLGGLQPQHF. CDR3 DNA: TGCGCCTGCAGCCAAGATCTCGGGGGGCTTCAGCCCCAGCATTTT.

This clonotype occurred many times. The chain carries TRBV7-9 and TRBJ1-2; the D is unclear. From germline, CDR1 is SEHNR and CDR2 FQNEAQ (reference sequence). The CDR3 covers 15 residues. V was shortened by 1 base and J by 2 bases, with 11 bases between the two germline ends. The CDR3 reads CASSLVVSGNYGYTF. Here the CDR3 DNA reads TGTGCCAGCAGCTTAGTCGTCTCGGGAAACTATGGCTACACCTTC.

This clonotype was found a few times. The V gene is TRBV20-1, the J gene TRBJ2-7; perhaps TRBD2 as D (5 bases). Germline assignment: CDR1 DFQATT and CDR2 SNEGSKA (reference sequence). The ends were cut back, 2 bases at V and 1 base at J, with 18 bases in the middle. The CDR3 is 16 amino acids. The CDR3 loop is CSARRPWAGLSYEQYF. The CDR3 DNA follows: TGCAGTGCTAGACGTCCCTGGGCGGGCCTTTCCTACGAGCAGTACTTC.

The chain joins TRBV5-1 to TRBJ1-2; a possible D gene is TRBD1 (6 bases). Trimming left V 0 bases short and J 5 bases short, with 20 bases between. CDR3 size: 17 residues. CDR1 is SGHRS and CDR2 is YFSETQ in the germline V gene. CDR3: CASSLEGGRGTTYGYTF. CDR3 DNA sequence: TGCGCCAGCAGCTTGGAAGGAGGCAGGGGAACCACTTATGGCTACACCTTC.

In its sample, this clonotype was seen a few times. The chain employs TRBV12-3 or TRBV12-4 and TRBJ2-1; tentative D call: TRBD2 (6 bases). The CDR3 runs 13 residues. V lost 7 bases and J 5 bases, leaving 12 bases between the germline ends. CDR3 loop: CASTAASDNEQFF. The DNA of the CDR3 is TGTGCCAGCACCGCCGCTAGCGACAATGAGCAGTTCTTC.